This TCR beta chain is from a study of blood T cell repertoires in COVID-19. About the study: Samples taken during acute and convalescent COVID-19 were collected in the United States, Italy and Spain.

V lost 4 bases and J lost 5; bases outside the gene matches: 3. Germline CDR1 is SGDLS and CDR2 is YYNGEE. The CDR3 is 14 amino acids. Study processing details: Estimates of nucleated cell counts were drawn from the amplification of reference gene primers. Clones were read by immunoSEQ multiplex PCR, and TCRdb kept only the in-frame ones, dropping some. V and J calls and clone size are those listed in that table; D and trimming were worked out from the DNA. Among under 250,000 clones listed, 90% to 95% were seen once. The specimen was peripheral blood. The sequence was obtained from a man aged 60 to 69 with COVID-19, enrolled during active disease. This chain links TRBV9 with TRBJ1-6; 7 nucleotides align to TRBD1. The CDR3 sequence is CASSSTGDNSPLHF. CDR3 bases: TGTGCCAGCAGCTCCACAGGGGATAATTCACCCCTCCACTTT.